Listed below are T cell receptor beta chains from one sample, sequenced in a study of blood T cell repertoires in COVID-19. Using immunoSEQ multiplex PCR, the repertoire was profiled, and TCRdb retains in-frame clones only, with some absent. This sample has around 170,000 clones; roughly 90% occur once, and the top ten carry roughly 3.1%. Source material: peripheral blood. These receptors were taken from a man aged 55 to 69 with acute or convalescent COVID-19. Both conserved end residues are part of each CDR3. Fields, in order: D gene, J gene, clone size, V gene, CDR3 DNA, CDR3 protein. D genes are given only for firm matches. Where a row states a size, it is once, few, many or the class of an expanded clone; other rows omit it.

D: -
J: TRBJ1-6
size: -
V: TRBV29-1
DNA: TGCAGCGTTTCGGGGGACGGGAATTCACCCCTCCACTTT
CDR3: CSVSGDGNSPLHF

D: -
J: TRBJ2-1
size: -
V: TRBV24-1
DNA: TGTGCCACCAGTGAACTCAAAGGGGAGGCAACTGAGCAGTTCTTC
CDR3: CATSELKGEATEQFF

D: -
J: TRBJ2-1
size: -
V: TRBV6-5
DNA: TGTGCCAGCGCTTTCAGGAACTACAATGAGCAGTTCTTC
CDR3: CASAFRNYNEQFF

D: -
J: TRBJ1-1
size: -
V: TRBV7-8
DNA: TGTGCCAGCAGCTTATCGGGTACTGAAGCTTTCTTT
CDR3: CASSLSGTEAFF

D: -
J: TRBJ1-4
size: -
V: TRBV3-1/TRBV3-2
DNA: TGTGCCAGCAGTACAGGGCCGAAACGGGAAAAACTGTTTTTT
CDR3: CASSTGPKREKLFF

D: TRBD1
J: TRBJ1-6
size: -
V: TRBV5-4
DNA: TGTGCCAGCAGCCTTAGGGCAGGGGGCGGATCACCCCTCCACTTT
CDR3: CASSLRAGGGSPLHF

D: TRBD1
J: TRBJ1-2
size: -
V: TRBV27
DNA: TGTGCCAGCAGTTTATCGGGACAGGCAAACTATGGCTACACCTTC
CDR3: CASSLSGQANYGYTF

D: -
J: TRBJ2-6
size: -
V: TRBV7-9
DNA: TGTGCCAGCAGCTTCGACAGGATCTCTGGGGCCAACGTCCTGACTTTC
CDR3: CASSFDRISGANVLTF

D: -
J: TRBJ1-2
size: -
V: TRBV18
DNA: TGTGCCAGCTCACTAACCGGGCAGGGAATCTATGGCTACACCTTC
CDR3: CASSLTGQGIYGYTF

D: -
J: TRBJ1-6
size: -
V: TRBV7-2
DNA: TGTGCCAGCAGCTTTTTCCAGGGAAAAGAGTCACCCCTCCACTTT
CDR3: CASSFFQGKESPLHF

D: TRBD2
J: TRBJ2-3
size: -
V: TRBV11-2
DNA: TGTGCCAGCAGCCCCGTGGCGGGGGAGACGCATTGGGATACGCAGTATTTT
CDR3: CASSPVAGETHWDTQYF

D: -
J: TRBJ2-7
size: -
V: TRBV19
DNA: TGTGCCAGTAGTATGTCAGGGGTCACCCGCTACGAGCAGTACTTC
CDR3: CASSMSGVTRYEQYF

D: TRBD1
J: TRBJ2-3
size: -
V: TRBV3-1/TRBV3-2
DNA: TGTGCCAGCAGCCAAGCCGGGACAGGGGGCGAGGTTGCGCAGTATTTT
CDR3: CASSQAGTGGEVAQYF

D: -
J: TRBJ2-7
size: -
V: TRBV7-2
DNA: TGTGCCAGCAGCTTCCTAGTAGGGGGGGCCGCAGGCTCCTACGAGCAGTACTTC
CDR3: CASSFLVGGAAGSYEQYF

D: TRBD1
J: TRBJ2-7
size: many
V: TRBV10-1
DNA: TGCGCCAGCAGTGAGACAAAAGGGACAGGGATTTACGAGCAGTACTTC
CDR3: CASSETKGTGIYEQYF

D: -
J: TRBJ2-5
size: -
V: TRBV11-2
DNA: TGTGCCAGCAGCTTAGTTATGTGGGCTGGGGAGACCCAGTACTTC
CDR3: CASSLVMWAGETQYF

D: TRBD1
J: TRBJ1-5
size: few
V: TRBV7-9
DNA: TGTGCCAGCAGCTCTGGTTCTCTCCGGACAGGTCCGAATCAGCCCCAGCATTTT
CDR3: CASSSGSLRTGPNQPQHF

D: TRBD2
J: TRBJ2-1
size: -
V: TRBV4-1
DNA: TGCGCCAGCAGCCAAGTAGGCCTAGCGGCCAATGAGCAGTTCTTC
CDR3: CASSQVGLAANEQFF

D: -
J: TRBJ1-4
size: -
V: TRBV25-1
DNA: TGTGCCAGCAGTACGCAGTTGACTAATGAAAAACTGTTTTTT
CDR3: CASSTQLTNEKLFF

D: TRBD1
J: TRBJ1-6
size: -
V: TRBV5-5
DNA: TGTGCCAGCAGCTCTTTCATCCTGACAGGGCCTGATAATTCACCCCTCCACTTT
CDR3: CASSSFILTGPDNSPLHF

D: TRBD1
J: TRBJ1-2
size: -
V: TRBV7-3
DNA: TGTGCCAGCAGCTTAGGGGACAGGGACTTGGGGGGCTACACCTTC
CDR3: CASSLGDRDLGGYTF

D: TRBD1
J: TRBJ1-2
size: -
V: TRBV9
DNA: TGTGCCAGCAGCGTAGCGCAGTCAGGGGGCGCATTTGGCTACACCTTC
CDR3: CASSVAQSGGAFGYTF

D: -
J: TRBJ2-2
size: -
V: TRBV2
DNA: TGTGCCAGCAGAGCACAGGGAAACACCGGGGAGCTGTTTTTT
CDR3: CASRAQGNTGELFF

D: -
J: TRBJ2-3
size: -
V: TRBV5-1
DNA: TGCGCCAGCAGCTTAGGTTTAGTGGGCGGCACAGATACGCAGTATTTT
CDR3: CASSLGLVGGTDTQYF

D: TRBD1
J: TRBJ2-1
size: -
V: TRBV19
DNA: TGTGCCAGTAGTAACCGGACAGGCCATTCCCTTATTTTCGATGAGCAGTTCTTC
CDR3: CASSNRTGHSLIFDEQFF